This T cell receptor beta chain appears in the sequencing data of a study of Graves' ophthalmopathy and Graves' hyperthyroidism. Study results and limitations: Among thyroid clonotypes expanded above 0.001 frequency, most also appeared in blood. In predicting ophthalmopathy progression, the model reached 65% to 71% sensitivity and approximately 72% specificity.

For repertoire sequencing, the TCR beta CDR3 regions were amplified from RNA transcripts. Scientists carried out first-round RT-PCR using HTBI primers and then a second-round multiplex PCR. TCRdb itself ran the multiplex PCR reads through MiXCR, one entry per CDR3 protein. The table includes approximately 500,000 distinct CDR3 sequences, around 15% detected once. The CDR3 length is 17 residues. V was cut by 0 bases and J by 2 bases, with 20 bases left in between. The V gene's germline CDR1 is SQVTM and CDR2 ANQGSEA. Details on this clonotype: The antigen is not known.

The sample comprised blood. The J gene is TRBJ2-7, the V gene TRBV29-1, with a possible D match to TRBD2 (5 bases). This TCR was recovered from a woman in her 30s with Graves' ophthalmopathy. CDR3 coding DNA: TGCAGCGTTGAAGATGGTATGTGGAGGACGTCAGCCTACGAGCAGTACTTC. It yields the protein CSVEDGMWRTSAYEQYF.